Shown below are 26 T cell receptor beta chains from a single sample sequenced in a study of T cells in Graves' hyperthyroidism and ophthalmopathy (dated by TCRdb to the late 2010s). The library was obtained by multiplex PCR. Sequencing used an Illumina HiSeq 2000. The TCR beta CDR3 regions were amplified from the RNA transcripts. The first round of RT-PCR for the TCR CDR3 was performed with the HTBI primer set and the Qiagen OneStep RT-PCR kit. TCRdb handled the public reads itself, with Q25 trimming in fastp and clone calling in MiXCR, and kept productive beta chains. Entries are consolidated by CDR3 protein sequence, retaining the most common genes and DNA. This sample gives 600,000 to 850,000 distinct CDR3 sequences in total; over 15% of them show up just once. Of the sample, 15% to 20% falls within the top ten clones. Sequencing was carried out using blood. The receptor set was obtained from a woman in her fifties or sixties with Graves' hyperthyroidism that later progressed to Graves' ophthalmopathy.

The chain is built from TRBV12-3 or TRBV12-4 and TRBJ1-5; D is possibly TRBD1 (5 bases). Trimming cost V 3 bases and J 7 bases, with 19 bases left between them. CDR3 length: 16 amino acids. DNA for the CDR3: TGTGCCAGCAGTTTGGACGGGCGGAAGGGACGCCAGCCCCAGCATTTT. It translates to CASSLDGRKGRQPQHF.

The sample holds a few counts of this clonotype. The genes are TRBV6-1 and TRBJ1-1; D possibly corresponds to TRBD1 (5 bases). V dropped 5 bases and J dropped 0 bases, with 10 bases sitting between them. The V gene's germline CDR1 is MNHNS and CDR2 SASEGT. The CDR3 has 14 residues. CDR3 coding DNA: TGTGCCAGCAGTCGTATAGGGGTGAACACTGAAGCTTTCTTT. It translates to CASSRIGVNTEAFF.

In this sample, this clonotype turned up a few times. The V call is TRBV20-1, the J call TRBJ2-4; a weak D match, TRBD1 (6 bases). The germline V gene encodes CDR1 DFQATT and CDR2 SNEGSKA (reference sequence). The CDR3 loop spans 14 amino acids. V gave up 3 bases and J gave up 0 bases, with 9 bases separating them. CDR3 in DNA: TGCAGTGCTAGCAGGACAGTAGCCAAAAACATTCAGTACTTC. Translated, it gives CSASRTVAKNIQYF.

This chain joins TRBV20-1 and TRBJ1-1; possible D gene TRBD1, 6 bases. Trimming took 8 bases from V and 3 from J, leaving 19 bases between them. CDR1 is DFQATT, CDR2 SNEGSKA, per germline (reference sequence). The CDR3 consists of 14 residues. The CDR3 loop reads CSPGHLNIDTEAFF. The CDR3 DNA follows: TGCAGTCCGGGACACTTGAATATTGACACTGAAGCTTTCTTT.

This clonotype was picked up a small number of times. The chain links TRBV7-9 to TRBJ2-3, with TRBD1 as a possible D gene (5 bases). Trimming cost V 5 bases and J 3 bases, with 9 bases left between them. This CDR3 is built from 13 residues. Germline V CDR1 and CDR2: SEHNR, FQNEAQ (reference sequence). CDR3 bases: TGTGCCAGCAGCGCGGACAATACAGATACGCAGTATTTT. Translation: CASSADNTDTQYF.

This clonotype was counted ten times or more. V is TRBV3-1 and J is TRBJ2-3; a weak D match, TRBD2 (7 bases). The CDR3 length is 14 residues. V gave up 4 bases and J gave up 5 bases, with 13 bases separating them. Per the germline V gene, CDR1 is LGHDT and CDR2 is YNNKEL (reference sequence). The CDR3 loop reads CASSLGGGVDTQYF. CDR3 nucleotides: TGTGCCAGCAGCCTTGGCGGGGGCGTAGATACGCAGTATTTT.

The rearrangement uses TRBV7-6 and TRBJ1-1, with 9 nucleotides matching TRBD1. The CDR3 has 15 amino acids. CDR1 and CDR2 (germline): SGHVS, FNYEAQ. Trimming cost V 5 bases and J 7 bases; bases outside gene matches: 11. The CDR3 nucleotides are TGTGCCAGCAGCCCGGGGGACAGGGTGGGGGGTGAAGCTTTCTTT. Encoded protein: CASSPGDRVGGEAFF. Variable domain in full (rest from reference TRBV7-6 and TRBJ1-1): GAGVSQSPRYKVTKRGQDVALRCDPISGHVSLYWYRQALGQGPEFLTYFNYEAQQDKSGLPNDRFSAERPEGSISTLTIQRTEQRDSAMYRCASSPGDRVGGEAFFGQGTRLTVV.

V gene TRBV3-1 combines with J gene TRBJ1-5; 8 bases match TRBD1. This CDR3 is built from 17 residues. CDR1 and CDR2 (germline): LGHDT, YNNKEL (reference sequence). The V gene end was trimmed by 2 bases and the J gene end by 0 bases; junction bases not matched to a gene: 6. This CDR3 is CASSQPPGGYSNQPQHF. The CDR3 DNA reads as TGTGCCAGCAGCCAACCCCCAGGGGGCTATAGCAATCAGCCCCAGCATTTT. Using reference TRBV3-1 and TRBJ1-5 for the parts outside the CDR3, the full variable domain is DTAVSQTPKYLVTQMGNDKSIKCEQNLGHDTMYWYKQDSKKFLKIMFSYNNKELIINETVPNRFSPKSPDKAHLNLHINSLELGDSAVYFCASSQPPGGYSNQPQHFGDGTRLSIL.

This clonotype came up once. A much larger clone lies one base from this, so it may be a read error. The CDR3 DNA reads as TGTGCCAGCAGCGTCGGCGACGGGGAGCTGGTTTTT. Amino acids: CASSVGDGELVF. The rearrangement links TRBV9 to TRBJ2-2; D is possibly TRBD2 (5 bases). Germline V lookup: CDR1 SGDLS, CDR2 YYNGEE. The CDR3 extends over 12 amino acids.

The V gene is TRBV29-1, the J gene TRBJ1-5; a weak D match, TRBD1 (6 bases). V lost 6 bases, J lost 10 bases, and 19 bases lay in between. Germline assignment: CDR1 SQVTM and CDR2 ANQGSEA. The CDR3 contains 13 residues. CDR3 sequence reads: CSVRWQGSGPQHF. The CDR3 DNA reads TGCAGCGTGAGGTGGCAGGGGAGCGGTCCCCAGCATTTT.

Turning to this clonotype: This could be a read error, since a much larger clone is one nucleotide away. The rearrangement uses TRBV6-1 and TRBJ1-5; D might be TRBD1 (6 bases). The germline V and J ends were trimmed by 3 bases and 4 bases, with 13 bases remaining between them. CDR1 is MNHNS, CDR2 SASEGT, per germline. The CDR3 extends over 15 amino acids. The CDR3 loop is CASSDRPDRNQPQHF. The CDR3 nucleotides read TGTGCCAGCAGTGACCGCCCGGACAGAAATCAGCCCCAGCATTTT.

The chain recombines TRBV29-1 with TRBJ1-4, with D perhaps TRBD1 (5 bases). Trimming took 6 bases from V and 0 from J, leaving 23 bases between them. The CDR3 covers 18 residues. Germline CDR1 SQVTM, CDR2 ANQGSEA. DNA for the CDR3: TGCAGCGTCGGGGGGGAACTTTCGGAACGCACAACTAATGAAAAACTGTTTTTT. It yields the protein CSVGGELSERTTNEKLFF.

The chain uses TRBV12-3 or TRBV12-4 and TRBJ2-1; 12 nucleotides agree with TRBD2. The CDR3 is 15 residues long. V gave up 2 bases and J gave up 10 bases; unmatched junction bases: 6. DNA of the CDR3: TGTGCCAGCAGTTTAAAGACTAGCGGGGGAGGGGAGCAGTTCTTC. Protein product: CASSLKTSGGGEQFF.

A note on this clonotype: One junction end disagrees with the germline gene, perhaps due to a read error. V gene TRBV5-4 combines with J gene TRBJ1-6; D is unresolved. Germline V gene lookup returns CDR1 SGHNT and CDR2 YYREEE (reference sequence). CDR3 size: 14 residues. The CDR3 DNA sequence: TGCGCCAGCAGCCAAGATGGCAGGAATTCACCCCTCCACTTT. The encoded protein is CASSQDGRNSPLHF.

The genes are TRBV3-1 and TRBJ1-2; D is unclear. Trimming left V 1 base short and J 4 bases short, with 10 bases between. The CDR3 totals 14 residues. Per the germline V gene, CDR1 is LGHDT and CDR2 is YNNKEL (reference sequence). The CDR3 DNA sequence: TGTGCCAGCAGCCAAGTCACGGGAAGCTATGGCTACACCTTC. This codes for CASSQVTGSYGYTF.

This clonotype was picked up a small number of times. The chain combines TRBV6-1 with TRBJ1-5; D perhaps matches TRBD1 (5 bases). The V gene's germline CDR1 is MNHNS and CDR2 SASEGT. V was shortened by 1 base and J by 7 bases, with 11 bases between the two germline ends. CDR3 length: 14 residues. In DNA form, the CDR3 reads TGTGCCAGCAGTGAAGGTCAGGGAGGACAGCCCCAGCATTTT. Translated, it gives CASSEGQGGQPQHF.

This clonotype was picked up many times. The V and J genes are TRBV12-3 or TRBV12-4 and TRBJ1-2; 9 positions match TRBD1. The J segment lost 5 bases and the V segment lost 4 bases, leaving 8 bases of the junction unmatched. The CDR3 has 15 amino acids. CDR3 in DNA: TGTGCCAGCAGTTCGCGTGCCGGGACAGGGTATGGCTACACCTTC. Its protein product is CASSSRAGTGYGYTF.

The chain is built from TRBV19 and TRBJ1-1, with 10 bases lining up with TRBD1. V was clipped by 8 bases and J by 6 bases; unmatched bases: 6. CDR3 size: 13 residues. Germline CDR1 and CDR2: LNHDA and SQIVND (reference sequence). CDR3 amino acids: CASGDRGLAEAFF. CDR3 bases: TGTGCCAGTGGGGACAGGGGTTTAGCTGAAGCTTTCTTT. The complete variable domain, with remaining parts taken from reference TRBV19 and TRBJ1-1, reads DGGITQSPKYLFRKEGQNVTLSCEQNLNHDAMYWYRQDPGQGLRLIYYSQIVNDFQKGDIAEGYSVSREKKESFPLTVTSAQKNPTAFYLCASGDRGLAEAFFGQGTRLTVV.

In this sample, this clonotype turned up many times. V and J are TRBV20-1 and TRBJ2-1, with D maybe TRBD1 (6 bases). The CDR3 spans 13 residues. V gave up 1 base and J gave up 6 bases, with 10 bases separating them. Per germline, CDR1 DFQATT and CDR2 SNEGSKA (reference sequence). CDR3 nucleotide sequence: TGCAGTGCTAGAGTAGGGACAACCAATGAGCAGTTCTTC. It translates to CSARVGTTNEQFF.

This clonotype was seen only a few times. The CDR3 is CASSSGKGPNYGYTF. The CDR3 DNA sequence: TGCGCCAGCAGTAGTGGTAAGGGCCCTAACTATGGCTACACCTTC. V gene TRBV5-1 combines with J gene TRBJ1-2, with D unclear. Trimming cost V 5 bases and J 0 bases, with 14 bases left between them. The CDR3 has 15 amino acids. CDR1 is SGHRS and CDR2 is YFSETQ in the germline V gene.

The chain links TRBV20-1 to TRBJ2-5, with 11 bases identical to TRBD2. Germline V lookup: CDR1 DFQATT, CDR2 SNEGSKA (reference sequence). This CDR3 has 14 residues. Losses at the gene ends were 5 bases for V and 5 bases for J; bases not matched to a gene: 7. The CDR3 sequence: CSAFSGGAAETQYF. In nucleotides, the CDR3 is TGCAGTGCTTTTAGCGGGGGGGCCGCGGAGACCCAGTACTTC.

This clonotype was seen ten or more times. The chain recombines TRBV28 with TRBJ2-5, with no clear D. V was shortened by 5 bases and J by 4 bases, with 17 bases between the two germline ends. Germline values: CDR1 MDHEN, CDR2 SYDVKM. The CDR3 sequence is 15 residues long. The CDR3 loop is CASSRDQAAGETQYF. The CDR3 DNA sequence: TGTGCCAGCAGTCGAGACCAGGCGGCAGGAGAGACCCAGTACTTC.

This clonotype was recorded a few times. V is TRBV6-2 or TRBV6-3 and J is TRBJ1-3; TRBD1 is a possible D gene (5 bases). V dropped 7 bases and J dropped 0 bases, with 13 bases sitting between them. Germline CDR1 and CDR2: MNHEY and SVGEGT. This CDR3 spans 15 amino acids. CDR3: CASKVPGLSGNTIYF. DNA for the CDR3: TGTGCCAGCAAAGTGCCAGGGCTCTCTGGAAACACCATATATTTT.

The chain employs TRBV3-1 and TRBJ2-3, with 7 bases that match TRBD2. This CDR3 is built from 16 residues. In germline, CDR1 is LGHDT, CDR2 YNNKEL (reference sequence). The V and J ends lost 4 bases and 3 bases, in that order; junction bases with no gene match: 10. CDR3 in DNA: TGTGCCAGCAGCCGATCCGCGGGGGTTGGGACAGATACGCAGTATTTT. This encodes CASSRSAGVGTDTQYF.

This clonotype was found once. This rearrangement joins TRBV7-2 to TRBJ2-1; D gene ambiguous. The CDR3 is 14 residues long. V shed 1 base and J shed 5 bases, with 9 bases lying between them. The germline V gene encodes CDR1 SGHTA and CDR2 FQGNSA. CDR3 region: CASSLGVGHNEQFF. CDR3 nucleotides: TGTGCCAGCAGCTTAGGAGTAGGGCACAATGAGCAGTTCTTC.

Regarding this clonotype: This sequence may be a read error, since a much larger clone differs from it by one base. Here the CDR3 reads CASTPSAVRQETRYF. The CDR3 DNA follows: TGTGCCAGCACCCCGTCGGCAGTGAGACAAGAGACCCGGTACTTC. This chain links TRBV11-2 with TRBJ2-5; D remains unclear. CDR1 is SGHAT, CDR2 FQNNGV, per germline. This CDR3 contains 15 residues.